This T cell receptor (beta chain) was sequenced during a study of cytomegalovirus exposure and HLA in healthy donors. Overall study: A subsequent analysis stated that the 120 or so validation repertoires were run on the same platform as the approximately 700 first-cohort repertoires.

Germline V CDR1 and CDR2: SGHTA, FQGNSA. V lost 1 base, J lost 0 bases, and 9 bases lay in between. The CDR3 sequence is 16 residues long. Overall study results and limits: The authors listed some 150 TCR beta chains as cytomegalovirus-associated. The classifier reportedly diagnosed cytomegalovirus status with high specificity and sensitivity.

Among the roughly 120 subjects of the validation cohort, separate from the approximately 700-subject first cohort, were the donors. Profiled with immunoSEQ multiplex PCR; TCRdb holds only in-frame clones, not every one. The sample consists of some 90,000 clones, roughly 97% of them appearing once. Note on this clone: Its cognate antigen is unknown.

The specimen sequenced was PBMCs. The rearrangement joins TRBV7-2 to TRBJ2-2; the D is unclear. The receptor was derived from a man aged 18 to 29 in good health and CMV-seronegative. CDR3 amino acids: CASSLVSEANTGELFF. The CDR3 DNA sequence: TGTGCCAGCAGCTTAGTTTCAGAGGCGAACACCGGGGAGCTGTTTTTT. The full variable domain, with the rest looked up from reference TRBV7-2 and TRBJ2-2, is GAGVSQSPSNKVTEKGKDVELRCDPISGHTALYWYRQSLGQGLEFLIYFQGNSAPDKSGLPSDRFSAERTGGSVSTLTIQRTQQEDSAVYLCASSLVSEANTGELFFGEGSRLTVL.